A single sample gave rise to the 25 T cell receptor beta chains below, sequenced in a study of cytomegalovirus exposure and HLA in healthy donors. Primers included in the PCR were 60 Vbeta and 13 Jbeta primers. The table came from immunoSEQ multiplex PCR; TCRdb's copy has only in-frame clones and leaves some out. Here the sample spans 200,000 or so clones, 70% to 90% being singletons. Sequencing used PBMCs. The receptors stem from a woman aged 18-35 years in good health and CMV-seropositive.

This clone was detected only a few times. This sequence joins TRBV11-2 and TRBJ2-2, with TRBD1 matching over 10 bases. Trimming removed 6 bases from V and 7 bases from J; junction bases left unmatched: 17. CDR1 is SGHAT, CDR2 FQNNGV, per germline. This CDR3 is built from 18 residues. CDR3 nucleotide sequence: TGTGCCAGCAGTTCGACCTTTAGGGACAGGGGCGCGGACGGGGAGCTGTTTTTT. It encodes CASSSTFRDRGADGELFF.

Regarding this clone: At one boundary the junction diverges from the germline segment, which might be a read error. The V call is TRBV27, the J call TRBJ2-6; D perhaps matches TRBD1 (5 bases). The CDR3 has 17 amino acids. In germline, CDR1 is MNHEY, CDR2 SMNVEV (reference sequence). CDR3 amino acids: CASSKSGFSSGANGLTF. CDR3 DNA: TGTGCCAGCAGCAAATCAGGGTTTAGCTCTGGGGCCAACGGCCTGACTTTC.

This chain uses TRBV29-1 with TRBJ1-6; the D gene is possibly TRBD1 (6 bases). This CDR3 contains 13 residues. Germline V gene lookup returns CDR1 SQVTM and CDR2 ANQGSEA. V shed 7 bases and J shed 5 bases, with 12 bases lying between them. The CDR3 DNA follows: TGCAGCGGTCGGGCAGGGGATAATTCACCCCTCCACTTT. Its protein product is CSGRAGDNSPLHF.

This clone occurred a few times. The V and J genes are TRBV7-2 and TRBJ1-5; 7 bases fit TRBD1. The CDR3 is 15 residues long. V shed 5 bases, J shed 0 bases, and the junction held 4 bases outside the gene matches. The V gene's germline CDR1 is SGHTA and CDR2 FQGNSA. CDR3: CASSRDRYSNQPQHF. The CDR3 DNA sequence: TGTGCCAGCAGCCGGGACAGATATAGCAATCAGCCCCAGCATTTT. Full variable domain (remainder filled in from reference TRBV7-2 and TRBJ1-5): GAGVSQSPSNKVTEKGKDVELRCDPISGHTALYWYRQSLGQGLEFLIYFQGNSAPDKSGLPSDRFSAERTGGSVSTLTIQRTQQEDSAVYLCASSRDRYSNQPQHFGDGTRLSIL.

V is TRBV6-1 and J is TRBJ2-2; a possible D gene is TRBD1 (5 bases). Trimming took off 3 bases at V and 4 bases at J, with 21 bases between the two ends. The CDR3 consists of 18 residues. In germline, CDR1 is MNHNS, CDR2 SASEGT. The CDR3 bases are TGTGCCAGCAGTGAGGTCCTGTCGCAGGGCTGGGGCACCGGGGAGCTGTTTTTT. It encodes CASSEVLSQGWGTGELFF.

This clone was counted between two and nine times. The V and J genes are TRBV7-2 and TRBJ1-2, with D tentatively TRBD1 (5 bases). The CDR3 has 13 amino acids. V dropped 1 base and J dropped 3 bases, with 6 bases sitting between them. The germline CDR1 and CDR2 sequences are SGHTA and FQGNSA. The CDR3 loop reads CASSLVRDYGYTF. CDR3 in DNA: TGTGCCAGCAGCTTAGTCAGGGACTATGGCTACACCTTC.

This clone appeared once. The genes are TRBV15 and TRBJ2-1; 8 nucleotides line up with TRBD2. The CDR3 length is 16 residues. The junction had 4 bases not matched to a gene; V was cut back by 1 base and J by 2 bases. Germline assignment: CDR1 LNHNV and CDR2 YYDKDF (reference sequence). The CDR3 protein is CATSRVRGGTYNEQFF. The CDR3 DNA is TGTGCCACCAGCAGAGTCCGCGGGGGGACCTACAATGAGCAGTTCTTC.

This clone was recorded only once. The chain links TRBV7-2 to TRBJ1-1; D unclear. This CDR3 contains 14 residues. The ends were cut back, 1 base at V and 5 bases at J, with 11 bases in the middle. The germline gives CDR1 SGHTA, CDR2 FQGNSA. CDR3 residues: CASSLGHQVTEAFF. Written as DNA, the CDR3 is TGTGCCAGCAGCTTAGGACACCAGGTTACTGAAGCTTTCTTT. The full variable domain, its missing parts supplied by reference TRBV7-2 and TRBJ1-1, is GAGVSQSPSNKVTEKGKDVELRCDPISGHTALYWYRQSLGQGLEFLIYFQGNSAPDKSGLPSDRFSAERTGGSVSTLTIQRTQQEDSAVYLCASSLGHQVTEAFFGQGTRLTVV.

The rearrangement uses TRBV9 and TRBJ1-3; 8 bases agree with TRBD1. The CDR3 consists of 14 residues. The germline V gene has CDR1 SGDLS and CDR2 YYNGEE. V trimming: 3 bases; J trimming: 9 bases; junction bases outside the gene matches: 8. The CDR3, as DNA: TGTGCCAGCAGCGAGGGACAGGTGGTGGGCACCATATATTTT. This gives the protein CASSEGQVVGTIYF.

CDR3 bases: TGTGCCAGCAGCTTGAAGACTAGCGGGGGGGGACACCAGGGGCAGTTCTTC. Its translation is CASSLKTSGGGHQGQFF. This chain connects TRBV11-2 to TRBJ2-1; 14 nucleotides match TRBD2. Germline V gives CDR1 SGHAT, CDR2 FQNNGV. With V trimmed by 3 bases and J by 12 bases, 13 bases remained unmatched. The CDR3 spans 17 residues.

The rearrangement links TRBV28 to TRBJ2-2, with 15 bases aligning to TRBD2. CDR1 is MDHEN, CDR2 SYDVKM, per germline. V dropped 2 bases and J dropped 5; count of bases not matched to a gene: 3. This CDR3 region has 17 residues. Here the CDR3 DNA reads TGTGCCAGCAGTTTAGGGACTAGCGGGGGGACGACCGGGGAGCTGTTTTTT. Its translation: CASSLGTSGGTTGELFF.

The V gene is TRBV28, the J gene TRBJ2-7; perhaps TRBD1 as D (6 bases). The length of the CDR3 is 12 residues. Looked up from germline, CDR1 is MDHEN and CDR2 is SYDVKM. Trimming left V 10 bases short and J 2 bases short, with 12 bases between. CDR3 nucleotide sequence: TGTGCCACCATCAGGGGCCCCTACGAGCAGTACTTC. It specifies CATIRGPYEQYF.

This clone has more than one count but fewer than ten. The chain recombines TRBV11-2 with TRBJ2-3, with no clear D. The V gene's germline CDR1 is SGHAT and CDR2 FQNNGV. The CDR3 is 13 amino acids. The V gene lost 3 bases and the J gene lost 3 bases, with 7 bases spanning the gap. The CDR3 region is CASSLLMTDTQYF. The CDR3 DNA is TGTGCCAGCAGCTTGTTAATGACAGATACGCAGTATTTT.

The chain recombines TRBV29-1 with TRBJ2-7; the match to TRBD1 covers 7 bases. CDR3 length equals 12 residues. CDR1 and CDR2 (germline): SQVTM, ANQGSEA. Losses at the gene ends were 5 bases for V and 7 bases for J; bases not matched to a gene: 8. The CDR3 nucleotides are TGCAGCGTTCAAACAGGGGTAAGAGAGCAGTACTTC. It codes for CSVQTGVREQYF.

This chain uses TRBV19 with TRBJ1-1, with D perhaps TRBD1 (5 bases). The CDR3 is made up of 15 amino acids. From germline, CDR1 is LNHDA and CDR2 SQIVND (reference sequence). Trimming cost V 3 bases and J 6 bases, with 17 bases left between them. CDR3 nucleotide sequence: TGTGCCAGTAGTATCACGGATCAGGGATGGGCTGAAGCTTTCTTT. Translating it yields CASSITDQGWAEAFF. The full variable domain, completed using reference TRBV19 and TRBJ1-1, is DGGITQSPKYLFRKEGQNVTLSCEQNLNHDAMYWYRQDPGQGLRLIYYSQIVNDFQKGDIAEGYSVSREKKESFPLTVTSAQKNPTAFYLCASSITDQGWAEAFFGQGTRLTVV.

This clone was detected a few times. This chain uses TRBV7-3 with TRBJ2-3; 7 positions agree with TRBD1. Germline V lookup: CDR1 SGHTA, CDR2 FQGTGA. Germline trimming cut 5 bases from V and 0 bases from J; bases unmatched to any gene: 8. The CDR3 consists of 16 residues. DNA of the CDR3: TGTGCCAGCAGCCCAGCAGGGGGTCGTAGCACAGATACGCAGTATTTT. This encodes CASSPAGGRSTDTQYF.

The chain combines TRBV18 with TRBJ1-4; 9 nucleotides line up with TRBD1. Looked up from germline, CDR1 is KGHSH and CDR2 is LQKENI. V was pared by 3 bases and J by 3 bases, with 2 bases of the junction left unmatched. The CDR3 has 15 residues. The CDR3 DNA sequence: TGTGCCAGCTCACCGGGACAGGGACCTAATGAAAAACTGTTTTTT. Residues: CASSPGQGPNEKLFF. Full variable domain (outside the CDR3, taken from reference TRBV18 and TRBJ1-4): NAGVMQNPRHLVRRRGQEARLRCSPMKGHSHVYWYRQLPEEGLKFMVYLQKENIIDESGMPKERFSAEFPKEGPSILRIQQVVRGDSAAYFCASSPGQGPNEKLFFGSGTQLSVL.

The rearrangement uses TRBV28 and TRBJ1-5; TRBD1 matches 8 bases. V lost 6 bases to trimming and J lost 0 bases; unmatched junction nucleotides: 7. Germline lookup yields CDR1 MDHEN and CDR2 SYDVKM. The CDR3 is made up of 16 amino acids. The CDR3 loop reads CASSPFRGLSNQPQHF. CDR3 coding DNA: TGTGCCAGCAGCCCTTTCAGGGGGCTTAGCAATCAGCCCCAGCATTTT.

This clone was seen only once. This chain links TRBV30 with TRBJ2-3; 10 bases map to TRBD2. The CDR3 loop spans 16 amino acids. With 3 bases clipped from V and 2 bases from J, the junction kept 8 bases outside the gene matches. Germline CDR1 reads GTSNPN; CDR2 reads SVGIG (reference sequence). The chain's CDR3 is CAWRGSGGGITDTQYF. CDR3 DNA sequence: TGTGCCTGGAGAGGAAGCGGGGGGGGGATCACAGATACGCAGTATTTT.

The chain joins TRBV5-6 to TRBJ1-3; D is unclear. Trimming removed 1 base from V and 4 bases from J, with 9 bases in between. The length of the CDR3 is 14 residues. CDR1 and CDR2 from the germline V gene are SGHDT and YYEEEE. The CDR3 here is CASSLFLRGNTIYF. CDR3 sequence (DNA): TGTGCCAGCAGCTTGTTCCTCAGGGGAAACACCATATATTTT.

The chain recombines TRBV14 with TRBJ2-7; possibly TRBD1 for D (6 bases). This CDR3 has 14 residues. Trimming pared 2 bases from V and 7 bases from J, leaving 15 bases between. Germline V gene sequence: CDR1 SGHDN, CDR2 FVKESK. CDR3 sequence: CASSQYAGAQEQYF. For the CDR3, the DNA is TGTGCCAGCAGCCAATATGCAGGGGCGCAGGAGCAGTACTTC.

The chain uses TRBV27 and TRBJ2-6; perhaps TRBD1 as D (5 bases). The length of the CDR3 is 17 residues. The germline V gene has CDR1 MNHEY and CDR2 SMNVEV (reference sequence). The V and J ends lost 0 bases and 0 bases respectively, with 9 bases between them. The CDR3 protein is CASSLSARASGANVLTF. CDR3 DNA: TGTGCCAGCAGTTTATCGGCCAGGGCCTCTGGGGCCAACGTCCTGACTTTC.

V is TRBV5-4 and J is TRBJ1-2; D might be TRBD1 (6 bases). Between the trimmed V and J ends, which lost 4 bases and 0 bases, there was a span of 13 bases. This CDR3 has 15 residues. In germline, CDR1 is SGHNT, CDR2 YYREEE (reference sequence). The CDR3 coding sequence is TGTGCCAGCAGCAGTGGGGGCGGCACTAACTATGGCTACACCTTC. This sequence encodes CASSSGGGTNYGYTF. Variable domain in full (rest from reference TRBV5-4 and TRBJ1-2): ETGVTQSPTHLIKTRGQQVTLRCSSQSGHNTVSWYQQALGQGPQFIFQYYREEENGRGNFPPRFSGLQFPNYSSELNVNALELDDSALYLCASSSGGGTNYGYTFGSGTRLTVV.

The V gene is TRBV2, the J gene TRBJ2-3; 8 bases align to TRBD1. The CDR3 sequence is 14 residues long. Germline CDR1 reads SNHLY; CDR2 reads FYNNEI. Germline trimming cut 4 bases from V and 3 bases from J; bases unmatched to any gene: 3. CDR3 sequence reads: CASSGRTGTDTQYF. In DNA form, the CDR3 reads TGTGCCAGCAGTGGAAGGACAGGGACAGATACGCAGTATTTT.

This chain connects TRBV7-3 to TRBJ2-3; D not certain. This CDR3 contains 13 residues. CDR1 and CDR2 from the germline V gene are SGHTA and FQGTGA. Trimming left V 2 bases short and J 5 bases short, with 8 bases between. CDR3 region: CASSLFEEDTQYF. CDR3 DNA sequence: TGTGCCAGCAGCTTATTTGAGGAAGATACGCAGTATTTT.